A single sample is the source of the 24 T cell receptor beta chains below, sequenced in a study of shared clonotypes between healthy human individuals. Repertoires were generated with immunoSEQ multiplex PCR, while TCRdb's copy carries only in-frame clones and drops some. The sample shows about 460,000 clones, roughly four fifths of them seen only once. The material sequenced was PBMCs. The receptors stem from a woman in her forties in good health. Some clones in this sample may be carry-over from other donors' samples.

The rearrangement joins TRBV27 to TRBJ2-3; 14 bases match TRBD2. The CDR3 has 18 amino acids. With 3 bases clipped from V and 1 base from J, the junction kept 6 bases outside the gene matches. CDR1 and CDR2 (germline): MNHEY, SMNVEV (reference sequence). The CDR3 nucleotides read TGTGCCAGCAGTTTGACTAGCGGGAGGGCCGGGGGCACAGATACGCAGTATTTT. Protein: CASSLTSGRAGGTDTQYF.

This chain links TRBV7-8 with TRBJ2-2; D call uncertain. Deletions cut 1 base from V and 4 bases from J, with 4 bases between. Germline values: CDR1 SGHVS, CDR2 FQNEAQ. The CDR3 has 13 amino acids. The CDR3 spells CASSLVRTGELFF. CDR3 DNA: TGTGCCAGCAGCTTAGTTCGCACCGGGGAGCTGTTTTTT.

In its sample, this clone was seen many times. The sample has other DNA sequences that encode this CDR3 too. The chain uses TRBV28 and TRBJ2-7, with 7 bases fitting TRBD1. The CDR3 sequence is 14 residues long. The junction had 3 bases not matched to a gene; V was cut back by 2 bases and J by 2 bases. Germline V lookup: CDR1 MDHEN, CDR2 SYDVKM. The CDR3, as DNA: TGTGCCAGCAGTTTAGTTAGGGGGCCCTACGAGCAGTACTTC. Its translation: CASSLVRGPYEQYF.

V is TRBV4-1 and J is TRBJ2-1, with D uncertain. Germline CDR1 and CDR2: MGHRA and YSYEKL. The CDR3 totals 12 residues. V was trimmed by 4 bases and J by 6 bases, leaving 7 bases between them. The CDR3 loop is CASSPRVNEQFF. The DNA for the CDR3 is TGCGCCAGCAGCCCTAGAGTCAATGAGCAGTTCTTC.

The CDR3 DNA follows: TGTGCCAGCAGCCTCCGACAGGGGGCTGAAAAACTGTTTTTT. Encoded protein: CASSLRQGAEKLFF. The chain carries TRBV14 and TRBJ1-4; TRBD1 aligns across 10 bases. The V gene's germline CDR1 is SGHDN and CDR2 FVKESK. J lost 7 bases, V lost 4 bases, and 3 bases had no gene match. The CDR3 consists of 14 residues.

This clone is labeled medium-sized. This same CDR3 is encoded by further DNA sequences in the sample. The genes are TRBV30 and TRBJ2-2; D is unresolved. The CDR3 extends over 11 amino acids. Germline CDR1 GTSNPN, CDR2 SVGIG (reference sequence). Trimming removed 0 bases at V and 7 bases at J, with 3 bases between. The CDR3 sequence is CAWSVGGELFF. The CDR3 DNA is TGTGCCTGGAGTGTAGGCGGGGAGCTGTTTTTT.

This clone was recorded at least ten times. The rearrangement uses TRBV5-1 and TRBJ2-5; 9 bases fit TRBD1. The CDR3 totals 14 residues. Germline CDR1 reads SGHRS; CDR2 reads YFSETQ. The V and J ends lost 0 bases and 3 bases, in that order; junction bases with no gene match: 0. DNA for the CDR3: TGCGCCAGCAGCTTGGGGGACAGGGAAGAGACCCAGTACTTC. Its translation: CASSLGDREETQYF.

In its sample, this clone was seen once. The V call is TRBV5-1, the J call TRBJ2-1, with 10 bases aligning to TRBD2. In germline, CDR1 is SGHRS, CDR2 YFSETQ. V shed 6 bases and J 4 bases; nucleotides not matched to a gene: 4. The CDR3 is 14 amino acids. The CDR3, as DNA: TGCGCCAGCATAGCGGGAGGTAGTTACAATGAGCAGTTCTTC. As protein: CASIAGGSYNEQFF.

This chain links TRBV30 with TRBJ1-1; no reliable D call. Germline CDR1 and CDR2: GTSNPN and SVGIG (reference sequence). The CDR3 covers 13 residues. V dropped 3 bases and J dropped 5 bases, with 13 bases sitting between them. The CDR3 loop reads CAWSAYSMTEAFF. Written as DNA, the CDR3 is TGTGCCTGGAGCGCCTACAGTATGACTGAAGCTTTCTTT.

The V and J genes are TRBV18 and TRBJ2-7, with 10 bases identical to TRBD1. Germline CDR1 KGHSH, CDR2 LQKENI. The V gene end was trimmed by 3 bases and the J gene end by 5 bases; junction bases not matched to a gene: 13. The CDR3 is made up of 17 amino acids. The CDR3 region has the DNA TGTGCCAGCTCACCGGGACAGGGGATTATGGCCTTGCACGAGCAGTACTTC. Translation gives CASSPGQGIMALHEQYF.

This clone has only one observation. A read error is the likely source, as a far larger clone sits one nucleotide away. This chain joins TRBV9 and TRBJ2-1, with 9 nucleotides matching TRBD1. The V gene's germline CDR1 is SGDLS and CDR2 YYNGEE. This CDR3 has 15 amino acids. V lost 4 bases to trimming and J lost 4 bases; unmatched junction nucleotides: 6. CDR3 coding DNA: TGTGCCAGCAGCCTCCGGGACAGGGTGTACAATGAGCAGTTCTTC. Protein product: CASSLRDRVYNEQFF.

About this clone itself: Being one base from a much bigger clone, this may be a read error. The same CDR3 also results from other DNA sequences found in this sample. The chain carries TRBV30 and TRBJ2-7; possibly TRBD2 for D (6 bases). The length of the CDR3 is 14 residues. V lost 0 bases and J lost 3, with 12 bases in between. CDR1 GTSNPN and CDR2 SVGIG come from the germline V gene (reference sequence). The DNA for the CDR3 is TGTGCCTGGAGTGTACCCGGGGGAGGCTACGAGCAGTACTTC. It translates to CAWSVPGGGYEQYF.

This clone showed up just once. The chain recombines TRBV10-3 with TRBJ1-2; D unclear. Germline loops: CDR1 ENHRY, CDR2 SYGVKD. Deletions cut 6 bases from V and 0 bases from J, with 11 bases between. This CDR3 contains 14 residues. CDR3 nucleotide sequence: TGTGCCATCAGAGACATGATGACTAACTATGGCTACACCTTC. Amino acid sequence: CAIRDMMTNYGYTF.

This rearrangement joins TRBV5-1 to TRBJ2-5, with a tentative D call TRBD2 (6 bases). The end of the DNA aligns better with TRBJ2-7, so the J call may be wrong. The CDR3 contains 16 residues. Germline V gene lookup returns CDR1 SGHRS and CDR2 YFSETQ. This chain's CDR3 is CASSLTVGGSSYEQYF. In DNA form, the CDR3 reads TGCGCCAGCAGCTTGACAGTCGGGGGAAGCTCCTACGAGCAGTACTTC.

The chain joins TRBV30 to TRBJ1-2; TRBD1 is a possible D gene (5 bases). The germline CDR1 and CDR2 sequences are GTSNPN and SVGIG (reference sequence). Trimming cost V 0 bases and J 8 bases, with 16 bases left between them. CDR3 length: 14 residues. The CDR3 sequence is CAWSVWRDAGGYTF. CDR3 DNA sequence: TGTGCCTGGAGTGTCTGGAGGGACGCTGGAGGCTACACCTTC.

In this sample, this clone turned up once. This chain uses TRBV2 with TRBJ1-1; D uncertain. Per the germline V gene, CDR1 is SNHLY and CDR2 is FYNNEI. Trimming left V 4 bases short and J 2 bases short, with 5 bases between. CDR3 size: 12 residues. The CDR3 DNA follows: TGTGCCAGCAGTGTGGGAAACACTGAAGCTTTCTTT. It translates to CASSVGNTEAFF.

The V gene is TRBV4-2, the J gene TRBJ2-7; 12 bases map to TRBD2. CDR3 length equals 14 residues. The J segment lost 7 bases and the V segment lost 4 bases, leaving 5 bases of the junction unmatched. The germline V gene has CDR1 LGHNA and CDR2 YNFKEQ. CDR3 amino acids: CASSLRLAGDEQYF. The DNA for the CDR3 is TGTGCCAGCAGCCTCCGACTAGCGGGAGATGAGCAGTACTTC.

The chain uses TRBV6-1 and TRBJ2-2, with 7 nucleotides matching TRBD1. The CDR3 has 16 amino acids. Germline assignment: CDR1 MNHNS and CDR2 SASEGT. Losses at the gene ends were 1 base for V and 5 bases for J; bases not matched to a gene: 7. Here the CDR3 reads CASSEGGGRWTGELFF. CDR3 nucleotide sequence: TGTGCCAGCAGTGAAGGAGGGGGCAGGTGGACCGGGGAGCTGTTTTTT.

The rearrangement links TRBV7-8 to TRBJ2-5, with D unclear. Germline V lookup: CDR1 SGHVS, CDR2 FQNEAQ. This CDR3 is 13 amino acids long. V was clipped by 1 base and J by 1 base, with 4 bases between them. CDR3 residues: CASSLETQETQYF. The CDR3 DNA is TGTGCCAGCAGCTTAGAGACCCAAGAGACCCAGTACTTC.

CDR3 coding DNA: TGTGCCAGCAGTCTCAGGGGGGAGTGGGGCACAGATACGCAGTATTTT. It specifies CASSLRGEWGTDTQYF. V is TRBV28 and J is TRBJ2-3; TRBD1 might be the D (7 bases). CDR1 and CDR2 (germline): MDHEN, SYDVKM. Trimming shortened V by 5 bases and J by 1 base, and 16 bases separated the two germline ends. There are 16 residues in the CDR3.

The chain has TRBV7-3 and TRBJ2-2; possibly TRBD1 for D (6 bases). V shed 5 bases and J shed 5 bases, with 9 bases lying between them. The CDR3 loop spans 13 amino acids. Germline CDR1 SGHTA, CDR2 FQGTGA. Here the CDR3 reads CASSTTGTGELFF. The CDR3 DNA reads TGTGCCAGCAGCACCACAGGGACCGGGGAGCTGTTTTTT. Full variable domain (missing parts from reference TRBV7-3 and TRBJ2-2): GAGVSQTPSNKVTEKGKYVELRCDPISGHTALYWYRQSLGQGPEFLIYFQGTGAADDSGLPNDRFFAVRPEGSVSTLKIQRTERGDSAVYLCASSTTGTGELFFGEGSRLTVL.

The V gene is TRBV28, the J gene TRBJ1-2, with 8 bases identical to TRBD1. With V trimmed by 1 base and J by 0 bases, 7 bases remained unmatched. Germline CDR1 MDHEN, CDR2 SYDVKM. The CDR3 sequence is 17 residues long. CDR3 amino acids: CASSLSGTGATNYGYTF. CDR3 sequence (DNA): TGTGCCAGCAGTTTATCAGGGACAGGCGCGACTAACTATGGCTACACCTTC.

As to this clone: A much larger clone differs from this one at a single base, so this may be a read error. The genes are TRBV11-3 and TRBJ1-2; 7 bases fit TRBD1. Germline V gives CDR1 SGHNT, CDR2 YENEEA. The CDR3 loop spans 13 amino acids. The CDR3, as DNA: TGTGCCAGCAGCTTGTCGACAGGGCGAGGCTGCACCTTC. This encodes CASSLSTGRGCTF.

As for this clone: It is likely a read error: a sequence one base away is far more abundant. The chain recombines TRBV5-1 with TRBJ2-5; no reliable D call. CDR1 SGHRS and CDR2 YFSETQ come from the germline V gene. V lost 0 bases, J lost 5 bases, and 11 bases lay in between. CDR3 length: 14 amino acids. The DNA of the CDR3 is TGCGCCAGCAGCTTGGGCTCCTTGCGGGAGACCCAGTACTTC. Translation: CASSLGSLRETQYF.